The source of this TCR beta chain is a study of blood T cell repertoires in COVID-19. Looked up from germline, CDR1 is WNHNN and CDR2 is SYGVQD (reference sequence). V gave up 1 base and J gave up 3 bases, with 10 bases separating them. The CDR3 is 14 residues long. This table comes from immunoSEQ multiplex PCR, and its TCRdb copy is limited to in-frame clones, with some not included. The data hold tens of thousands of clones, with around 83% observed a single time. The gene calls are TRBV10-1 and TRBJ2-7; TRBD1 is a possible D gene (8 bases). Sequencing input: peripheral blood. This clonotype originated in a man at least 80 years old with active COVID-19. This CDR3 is CASSEYRGGYEQYF. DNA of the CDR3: TGCGCCAGCAGTGAGTACAGGGGGGGCTACGAGCAGTACTTC.